These T cell receptor beta chains were read from a single sample in a study of T cell changes during pregnancy in multiple sclerosis. Only in-frame clones appear in the TCRdb table, and some are missing; sequencing was by immunoSEQ multiplex PCR. The table lists over 50,000 clones, 80% to 90% of them singletons, with approximately 5.3% in the top ten. The sequencing sample was made of peripheral blood from another person, used as feeder cells. These receptors came from a human donor whose cells served as feeder cells for cultures in a pregnancy study. Each CDR3 is given without its conserved first and last residue.

j_gene: TRBJ1-1; v_gene: TRBV7-3; CDR3aa: ASSHRGGKVNTEAF
j_gene: TRBJ2-5; v_gene: TRBV7-2; CDR3aa: ASSPHGETQY
j_gene: TRBJ2-7; v_gene: TRBV11-3; CDR3aa: ASSARTAYEQY
j_gene: TRBJ1-1; v_gene: TRBV18; CDR3aa: ASSLPKIKNTEAF
j_gene: TRBJ1-1; v_gene: TRBV9; CDR3aa: ASSLQGLNTEAF
j_gene: TRBJ1-2; v_gene: TRBV7-9; CDR3aa: ASSLPTGGNGYT
j_gene: TRBJ2-7; v_gene: TRBV6-5; CDR3aa: ASTRGQGQSYEQY
j_gene: TRBJ2-2; v_gene: TRBV7-3; CDR3aa: ASRSPPGGKNTGELF
j_gene: TRBJ1-6; v_gene: TRBV5-5; CDR3aa: ASSLGEGNSPLH
j_gene: TRBJ1-2; v_gene: TRBV7-2; CDR3aa: ASSSDRRNGYT
j_gene: TRBJ2-7; v_gene: TRBV30; CDR3aa: AWSPTGSAVQY
j_gene: TRBJ2-7; v_gene: TRBV5-1; CDR3aa: ASSLLGQASSYEQY
j_gene: TRBJ2-5; v_gene: TRBV28; CDR3aa: ASSLAGAGEETQY
j_gene: TRBJ1-2; v_gene: TRBV4-3; CDR3aa: ASSQREGPFGYT
j_gene: TRBJ1-2; v_gene: TRBV4-1; CDR3aa: ASSQAGGQGRGYT
j_gene: TRBJ2-7; v_gene: TRBV28; CDR3aa: ANGPPEGEQY
j_gene: TRBJ2-3; v_gene: TRBV5-1; CDR3aa: ASSAGLAGTTDTQY
j_gene: TRBJ1-6; v_gene: TRBV27; CDR3aa: ASSPGSSYNSPLH